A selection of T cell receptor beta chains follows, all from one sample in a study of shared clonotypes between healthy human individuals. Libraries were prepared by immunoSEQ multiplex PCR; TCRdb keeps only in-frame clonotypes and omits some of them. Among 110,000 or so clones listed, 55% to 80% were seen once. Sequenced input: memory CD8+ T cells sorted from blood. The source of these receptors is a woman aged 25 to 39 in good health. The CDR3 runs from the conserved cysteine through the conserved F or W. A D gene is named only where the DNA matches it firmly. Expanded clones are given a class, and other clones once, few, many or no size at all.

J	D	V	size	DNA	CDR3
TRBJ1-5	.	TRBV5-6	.	TGTGCCAGCAGCTTGGCCGGTAAGGGTTATAGCAATCAGCCCCAGCATTTT	CASSLAGKGYSNQPQHF
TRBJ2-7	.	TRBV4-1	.	TGCGCCAGCAGCCCAATATATGGGGAAACCTACGAGCAGTACTTC	CASSPIYGETYEQYF
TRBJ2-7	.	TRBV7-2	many	TGTGCCAGCAGCTTAGTGACAGGAGGCTACGAGCAGTACTTC	CASSLVTGGYEQYF
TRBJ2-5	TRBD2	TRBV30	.	TGTGCCGGCTGCCTCGCTAGCGGGGTGGCGGAGACCCAGTACTTC	CAGCLASGVAETQYF
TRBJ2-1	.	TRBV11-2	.	TGTGCCACCGCTAGCGCCTGGAATGAGCAGTTCTTC	CATASAWNEQFF
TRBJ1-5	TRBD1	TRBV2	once	TGTGCCAGATGGCTATTGACAGGGGGCTCCGTTCTGCCCCAGCATTTT	CARWLLTGGSVLPQHF
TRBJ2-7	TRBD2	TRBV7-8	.	TGTGCCAGCAGCGTCAATAGCGGGACCACCTACGAGCAGTACTTC	CASSVNSGTTYEQYF
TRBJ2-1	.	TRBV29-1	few	TGCAGCGTTGAGAGTATTGGCGGAGAAGACTCCTACAATGAGCAGTTCTTC	CSVESIGGEDSYNEQFF
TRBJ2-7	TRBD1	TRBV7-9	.	TGTGCCAGCAGCCCAATAGGAGGGACAGGGGCTACCGAGCAGTACTTC	CASSPIGGTGATEQYF
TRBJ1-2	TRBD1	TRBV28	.	TGTGCCAGCAGTCTCGACCACAGGGGGCACTATGGCTACACCTTC	CASSLDHRGHYGYTF
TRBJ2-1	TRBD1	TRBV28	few	TGTGCCAGCAGTTTATCCCCACGACAGGGCATTCCTGAGCAGTTCTTC	CASSLSPRQGIPEQFF
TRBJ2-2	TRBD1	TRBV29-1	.	TGCAGCGCTAAAGGACAGGGCCATTCCGGGGAGCTGTTTTTT	CSAKGQGHSGELFF
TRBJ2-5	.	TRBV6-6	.	TGTGCCAGCAGACCCCTCGCAGGGATGGAGACCCAGTACTTC	CASRPLAGMETQYF
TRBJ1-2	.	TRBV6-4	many	TGTGCCAGCAGTTCCCTAGGCGGGGGCGCCGATGGCTACACCTTC	CASSSLGGGADGYTF
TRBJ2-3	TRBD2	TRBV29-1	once	TGCAGCGGCGGACTAGCGGGAGGTGTTGGCACAGATACGCAGTATTTT	CSGGLAGGVGTDTQYF
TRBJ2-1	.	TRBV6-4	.	TGTGCCAGCAGCCCGGGATCTACCACCTACAATGAGCAGTTCTTC	CASSPGSTTYNEQFF
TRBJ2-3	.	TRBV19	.	TGTGCCAGTAGCGACCCCGGGGGACGGCGCACAGATACGCAGTATTTT	CASSDPGGRRTDTQYF
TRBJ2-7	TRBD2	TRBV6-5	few	TGTGCCAGCAGTTACGAGACTAGCGCCCACGAGCAGTACTTC	CASSYETSAHEQYF
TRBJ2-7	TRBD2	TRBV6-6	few	TGTGCCAGCAGTTACCTGGGACTAGCTGACGAGCAGTACTTC	CASSYLGLADEQYF
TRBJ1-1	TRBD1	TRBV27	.	TGTGCCAGCAGCCAAACCGGGACAGGGATTAAGGACGCTGAAGCTTTCTTT	CASSQTGTGIKDAEAFF
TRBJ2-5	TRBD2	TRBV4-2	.	TGTGCCAGCAGCCAAGTCCTTCTCGGGACTAGCGGGATGGAGACCCAGTACTTC	CASSQVLLGTSGMETQYF
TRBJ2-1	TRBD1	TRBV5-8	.	TGTGCCAGCAGGAGGACAGGGGAAGACAATGAGCAGTTCTTC	CASRRTGEDNEQFF
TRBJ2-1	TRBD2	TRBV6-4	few	TGTGCCAGCAGTGACGAGGCGGGAGGGCCGTCCAATGAGCAGTTCTTC	CASSDEAGGPSNEQFF
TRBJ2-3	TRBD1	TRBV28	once	TGTGCCAGCAGTACCCCACTGGGACAGCGAACTATCACAGATACGCAGTATTTT	CASSTPLGQRTITDTQYF
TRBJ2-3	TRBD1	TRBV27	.	TGTGCCAGCAGTTTATTATACAGGGGTTGGACAGATACGCAGTATTTT	CASSLLYRGWTDTQYF
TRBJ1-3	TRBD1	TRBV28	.	TGTGCCAGCAGACCCCCCGGGACAGAAACCTCTGGAAACACCATATATTTT	CASRPPGTETSGNTIYF
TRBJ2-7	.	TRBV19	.	TGTGCCAGTAGCAGTGCGAGCACTTCGAGCTCCTACGAGCAGTACTTC	CASSSASTSSSYEQYF
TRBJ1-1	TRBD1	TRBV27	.	TGTGCCAGCAGTCACTGGACAGGCGAAGAGAACACTGAAGCTTTCTTT	CASSHWTGEENTEAFF
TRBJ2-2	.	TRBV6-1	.	TGTGCCAGCAGGCCAGCCAACACCGGGGAGCTGTTTTTT	CASRPANTGELFF
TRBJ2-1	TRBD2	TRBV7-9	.	TGTGCCAGCAGCAAAACGGGAGGGCCCCATGAGCAGTTCTTC	CASSKTGGPHEQFF
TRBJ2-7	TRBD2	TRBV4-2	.	TGTGCCAGCAGCCAAATACTAGCGGATACCTCCTACGAGCAGTACTTC	CASSQILADTSYEQYF
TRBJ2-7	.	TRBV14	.	TGTGCCAGCAGCCCGCTAGATTTTTACTACGAGCAGTACTTC	CASSPLDFYYEQYF
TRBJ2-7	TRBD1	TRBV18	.	TGTGCCAGCTCCGCCCGGGACAGTTCCTACGAGCAGTACTTC	CASSARDSSYEQYF
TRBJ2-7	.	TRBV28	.	TGTGCCAGCAGTTTGACCCTCCCCTACCCCTACGAGCAGTACTTC	CASSLTLPYPYEQYF
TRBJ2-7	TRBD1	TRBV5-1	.	TGCGCCAGCAGCAAGGGACAGGTTCTTTACCACGAGCAGTACTTC	CASSKGQVLYHEQYF
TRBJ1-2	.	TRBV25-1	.	TGTGCCAGCAGTGAAACGTGGGGGGTGGGCTACACCTTC	CASSETWGVGYTF
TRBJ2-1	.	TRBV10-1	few	TGCGCCAGCAGTGCGAGGGGTTTTGAGCAGTTCTTC	CASSARGFEQFF
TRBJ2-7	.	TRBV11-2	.	TGTGCCAGCAGCTTAGAGCTAGCCGAGGAGCAGTACTTC	CASSLELAEEQYF
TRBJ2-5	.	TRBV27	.	TGTGCCAGCAGTTCCCCGCAGCGGTTCCAAGAGACCCAGTACTTC	CASSSPQRFQETQYF
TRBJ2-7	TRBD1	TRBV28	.	TGTGCCAGCAGCTCAGGGGGCGATATCTACGAGCAGTACTTC	CASSSGGDIYEQYF
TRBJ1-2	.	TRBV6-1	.	TGTGCCAGCAGTGATTTAGGCTTCGGTTTACTAATTAACTATGGCTACACCTTC	CASSDLGFGLLINYGYTF
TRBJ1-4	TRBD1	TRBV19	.	TGTGCCAGTAGTATCCAGGGGGCCCCCTTCGACTTTGATGAAAAACTGTTTTTT	CASSIQGAPFDFDEKLFF
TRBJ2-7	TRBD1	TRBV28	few	TGTGCCAGCAGTTTAACCGAGACAGGGCTCTACGAGCAGTACTTC	CASSLTETGLYEQYF
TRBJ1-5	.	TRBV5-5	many	TGTGCCAGCAGCTTGGAGCCCCATCAGCCCCAGCATTTT	CASSLEPHQPQHF
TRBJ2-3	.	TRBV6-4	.	TGTGCCAGCAGCGACAATGTAGCCCAGGGAGCAGATACGCAGTATTTT	CASSDNVAQGADTQYF
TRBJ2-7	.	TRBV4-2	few	TGTGCCAGCAGCCAGGAGGAAGGGGGGCCTTACGAGCAGTACTTC	CASSQEEGGPYEQYF
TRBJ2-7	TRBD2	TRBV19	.	TGTGCCAGTACGGTCGGGACTAGCGGTTACGAGCAGTACTTC	CASTVGTSGYEQYF
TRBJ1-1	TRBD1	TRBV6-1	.	TGTGCCAGCAGTACCGGACAGGGGAGGGACGAAGCTTTCTTT	CASSTGQGRDEAFF
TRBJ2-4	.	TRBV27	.	TGTGCCAGCAGTTTATCGGGGGCTGGCAAAAACATTCAGTACTTC	CASSLSGAGKNIQYF
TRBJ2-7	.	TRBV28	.	TGTGCCAGCAGTTTATGGGGGGCCCTCGATGAGCAGTACTTC	CASSLWGALDEQYF
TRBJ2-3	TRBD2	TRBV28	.	TGTGCCAGCAGTTCTGGGGCTAGCGGGAGTTCAGATACGCAGTATTTT	CASSSGASGSSDTQYF
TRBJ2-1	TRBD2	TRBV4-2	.	TGTGCCAGCAGCCAAGTTGGGCGGGAGAGCAATGAGCAGTTCTTC	CASSQVGRESNEQFF
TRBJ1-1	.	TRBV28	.	TGTGCCAGCAGTGCAAGGGTGGGGGTAAACACTGAAGCTTTCTTT	CASSARVGVNTEAFF
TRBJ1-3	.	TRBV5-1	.	TGCGCCAGCAGCTTGGAGGGGGGAAACACCATATATTTT	CASSLEGGNTIYF
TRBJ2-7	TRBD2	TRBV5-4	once	TGTGCCAGCAGCTTGTGGACTAGCGGAAACTACGAGCAGTACTTC	CASSLWTSGNYEQYF